The sequence of this TCR beta chain was determined in a study of cytomegalovirus exposure and HLA in healthy donors. With respect to this clone: Its antigen is not identified.

Study outcomes and limitations: A likely sequencing artifact accounted for one observed cluster of highly shared sequence variants. A missense DCLRE1C variant was associated with V- and J-gene trimming of TCR beta chains in a later analysis, and an independent cohort replicated the association. Some public TCRs appeared in many individuals, while most sequences were rare.

Germline CDR1 reads MNHNS; CDR2 reads SASEGT. The CDR3 sequence is 16 residues long. Trimming cost V 2 bases and J 3 bases; bases outside gene matches: 3. The PCR had 60 Vbeta and 13 Jbeta primers. Sequenced by immunoSEQ multiplex PCR; TCRdb stores in-frame clones only, minus some. The profile shows under 130,000 clones, around 65% of them singletons. Sequencing input: PBMCs. The receptor comes from a woman between 50 and 59 years old in good health and CMV-seronegative. The chain carries TRBV6-1 and TRBJ2-2; 10 bases agree with TRBD2. DNA of the CDR3: TGTGCCAGCAGTGAACTAGCGGGGGCGGACACCGGGGAGCTGTTTTTT. It is translated as CASSELAGADTGELFF.